These T cell receptor beta chains were read from a single sample in a study of T cells after yellow fever vaccination. TCRdb reprocessed the 5' RACE reads via MiXCR and lists one record per CDR3 protein. This repertoire shows a few hundred thousand distinct CDR3 sequences, around 6.8% found once; its top ten account for over 15%. Sample: PBMCs, taken more than 35 days after the first yellow fever vaccination. Every receptor here comes from a man between 18 and 29 years old who received the YFV17D yellow fever vaccine. Both conserved end residues are part of each CDR3. D genes are given only for firm matches. Some rows have no size entry. The others give once, few or many, or a class for an expanded clone.

v_call: TRBV19; clone_size: few; j_call: TRBJ2-3; d_call: TRBD2; cdr3_nt: TGTGCCAGTACCCCCCAGCGGGGGGGCACAGATACGCAGTATTTT; cdr3_aa: CASTPQRGGTDTQYF
v_call: TRBV9; clone_size: .; j_call: TRBJ2-1; d_call: .; cdr3_nt: TGTGCCAGCAGCGGGCCACCGCCTTGGTCTGAGCAGTTCTTC; cdr3_aa: CASSGPPPWSEQFF
v_call: TRBV4-2; clone_size: .; j_call: TRBJ2-3; d_call: .; cdr3_nt: TGTGCCAGCAGCCCACAGGGACTTGCAGATACGCAGTATTTT; cdr3_aa: CASSPQGLADTQYF
v_call: TRBV7-2; clone_size: .; j_call: TRBJ1-2; d_call: .; cdr3_nt: TGTGCCAGCAGCTTGGACCCACTAGGCTATGGCTACACCTTC; cdr3_aa: CASSLDPLGYGYTF
v_call: TRBV12-3/TRBV12-4; clone_size: many; j_call: TRBJ1-4; d_call: .; cdr3_nt: TGTGCCAGCAGCAGGCCCACTTGGGGTGAAAAACTGTTTTTT; cdr3_aa: CASSRPTWGEKLFF
v_call: TRBV29-1; clone_size: many; j_call: TRBJ2-5; d_call: TRBD1; cdr3_nt: TGCAGCGTTGATGACACAGGGGGCGAGACCCAGTACTTC; cdr3_aa: CSVDDTGGETQYF
v_call: TRBV20-1; clone_size: .; j_call: TRBJ2-1; d_call: TRBD1; cdr3_nt: TGCAGTGCTAGAGCTAGGGACAGGGGCTATAATGAGCAGTTCTTC; cdr3_aa: CSARARDRGYNEQFF
v_call: TRBV10-3; clone_size: few; j_call: TRBJ2-3; d_call: .; cdr3_nt: TGTGCCATCAGTGGGCTGGGAGGAACAGATACGCAGTATTTT; cdr3_aa: CAISGLGGTDTQYF
v_call: TRBV10-3; clone_size: many; j_call: TRBJ2-3; d_call: TRBD1; cdr3_nt: TGTGCCATCAGTGAGGGGGGGACAGGGGGCACAGATACGCAGTATTTT; cdr3_aa: CAISEGGTGGTDTQYF
v_call: TRBV20-1; clone_size: .; j_call: TRBJ1-1; d_call: .; cdr3_nt: TGCAGTGTGAAAGGGAGAAACACTGAAGCTTTCTTT; cdr3_aa: CSVKGRNTEAFF
v_call: TRBV5-4; clone_size: .; j_call: TRBJ1-2; d_call: .; cdr3_nt: TGTGCCAGCAGTAGGGACAAAAACTATGGCTACACCTTC; cdr3_aa: CASSRDKNYGYTF
v_call: TRBV4-3; clone_size: many; j_call: TRBJ2-3; d_call: TRBD2; cdr3_nt: TGCGCCAGCAGCCAGGATCTCAAAAGCGGGGTTAGCACAGATACGCAGTATTTT; cdr3_aa: CASSQDLKSGVSTDTQYF